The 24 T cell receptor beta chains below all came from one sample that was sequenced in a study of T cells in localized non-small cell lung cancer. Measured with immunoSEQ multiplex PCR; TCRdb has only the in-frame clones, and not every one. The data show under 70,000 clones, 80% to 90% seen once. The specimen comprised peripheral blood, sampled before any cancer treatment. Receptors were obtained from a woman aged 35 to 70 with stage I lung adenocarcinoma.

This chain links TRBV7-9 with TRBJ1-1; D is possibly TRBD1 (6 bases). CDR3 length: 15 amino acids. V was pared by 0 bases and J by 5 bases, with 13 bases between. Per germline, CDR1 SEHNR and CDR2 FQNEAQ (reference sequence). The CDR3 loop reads CASSLARGTRTEAFF. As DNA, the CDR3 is TGTGCCAGCAGCTTAGCGCGGGGGACAAGAACTGAAGCTTTCTTT.

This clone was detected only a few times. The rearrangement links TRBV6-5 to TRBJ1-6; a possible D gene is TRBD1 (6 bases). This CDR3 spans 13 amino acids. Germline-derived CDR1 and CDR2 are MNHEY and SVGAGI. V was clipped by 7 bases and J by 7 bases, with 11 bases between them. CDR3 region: CASTKGGNSPLHF. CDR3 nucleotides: TGTGCCAGCACAAAGGGGGGCAATTCACCCCTCCACTTT.

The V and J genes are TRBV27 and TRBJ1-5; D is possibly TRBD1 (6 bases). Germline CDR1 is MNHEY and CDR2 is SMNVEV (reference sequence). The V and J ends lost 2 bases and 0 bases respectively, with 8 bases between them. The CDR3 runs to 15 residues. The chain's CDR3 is CASSLLQGSNQPQHF. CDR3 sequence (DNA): TGTGCCAGCAGTTTACTACAGGGTAGCAATCAGCCCCAGCATTTT.

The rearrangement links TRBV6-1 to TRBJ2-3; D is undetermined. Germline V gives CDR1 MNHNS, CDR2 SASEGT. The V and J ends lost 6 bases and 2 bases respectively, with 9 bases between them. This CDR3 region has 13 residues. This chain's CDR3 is CASSSTYTDTQYF. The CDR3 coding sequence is TGTGCCAGCAGCTCCACCTACACAGATACGCAGTATTTT.

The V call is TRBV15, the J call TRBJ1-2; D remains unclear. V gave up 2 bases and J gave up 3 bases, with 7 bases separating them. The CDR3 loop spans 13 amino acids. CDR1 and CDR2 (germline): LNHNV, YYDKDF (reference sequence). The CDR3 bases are TGTGCCACCAGCAGAAGGGCAGACTATGGCTACACCTTC. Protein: CATSRRADYGYTF. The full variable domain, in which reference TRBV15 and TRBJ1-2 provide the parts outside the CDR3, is DAMVIQNPRYQVTQFGKPVTLSCSQTLNHNVMYWYQQKSSQAPKLLFHYYDKDFNNEADTPDNFQSRRPNTSFCFLDIRSPGLGDTAMYLCATSRRADYGYTFGSGTRLTVV.

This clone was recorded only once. As DNA, the CDR3 is TGTGCCAGCAGAATCTTACAGGGGGTAAGGGTTGGCTACACCTTC. As protein: CASRILQGVRVGYTF. The chain joins TRBV6-5 to TRBJ1-2, with 8 bases aligning to TRBD1. This CDR3 comprises 15 residues. V dropped 6 bases and J dropped 7; count of bases not matched to a gene: 13. Germline V CDR1 and CDR2: MNHEY, SVGAGI.

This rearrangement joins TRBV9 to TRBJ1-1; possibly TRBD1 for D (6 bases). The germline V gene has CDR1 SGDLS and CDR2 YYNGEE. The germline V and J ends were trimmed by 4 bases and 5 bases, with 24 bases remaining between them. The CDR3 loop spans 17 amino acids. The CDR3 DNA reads TGTGCCAGCAGCCCGAGACAGGAGGCGGATTGGAGGACTGAAGCTTTCTTT. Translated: CASSPRQEADWRTEAFF.

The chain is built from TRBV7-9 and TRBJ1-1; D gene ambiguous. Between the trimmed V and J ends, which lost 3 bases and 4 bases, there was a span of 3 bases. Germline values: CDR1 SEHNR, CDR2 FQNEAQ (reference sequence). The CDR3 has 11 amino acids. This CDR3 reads CASSFGTEAFF. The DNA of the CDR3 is TGTGCCAGCAGCTTTGGCACTGAAGCTTTCTTT. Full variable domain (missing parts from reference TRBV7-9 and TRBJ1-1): DTGVSQNPRHKITKRGQNVTFRCDPISEHNRLYWYRQTLGQGPEFLTYFQNEAQLEKSRLLSDRFSAERPKGSFSTLEIQRTEQGDSAMYLCASSFGTEAFFGQGTRLTVV.

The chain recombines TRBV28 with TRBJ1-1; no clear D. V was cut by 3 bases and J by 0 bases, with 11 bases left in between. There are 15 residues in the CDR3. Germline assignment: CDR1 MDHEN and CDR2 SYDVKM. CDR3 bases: TGTGCCAGCAGTTTCACAGAGATAATGAACACTGAAGCTTTCTTT. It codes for CASSFTEIMNTEAFF.

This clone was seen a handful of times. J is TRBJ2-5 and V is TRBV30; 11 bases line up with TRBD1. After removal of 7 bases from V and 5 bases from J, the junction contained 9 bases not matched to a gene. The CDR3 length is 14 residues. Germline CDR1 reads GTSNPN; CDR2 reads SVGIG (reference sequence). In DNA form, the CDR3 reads TGTGCCTATAATAAGGACAGGGGGCAGGAGACCCAGTACTTC. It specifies CAYNKDRGQETQYF.

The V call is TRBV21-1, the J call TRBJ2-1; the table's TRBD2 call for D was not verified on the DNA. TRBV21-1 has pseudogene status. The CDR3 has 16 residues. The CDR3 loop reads CASSNTKGGGAHEQFF. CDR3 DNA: TGTGCCAGCAGCAACACGAAGGGCGGGGGGGCCCATGAGCAGTTCTTC.

This CDR3 is CAWIRDRGRNEQFF. CDR3 nucleotide sequence: TGTGCCTGGATTAGGGACAGGGGGCGCAATGAGCAGTTCTTC. The rearrangement links TRBV30 to TRBJ2-1, with 12 positions matching TRBD1. CDR3 size: 14 residues. The trim removed 4 bases at V and 6 bases at J, leaving 4 bases unmatched. In germline, CDR1 is GTSNPN, CDR2 SVGIG (reference sequence).

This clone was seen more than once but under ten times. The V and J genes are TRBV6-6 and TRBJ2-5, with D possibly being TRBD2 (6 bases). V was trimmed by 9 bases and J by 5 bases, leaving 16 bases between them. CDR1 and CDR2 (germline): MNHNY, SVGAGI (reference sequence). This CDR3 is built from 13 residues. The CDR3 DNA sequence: TGTGCCAGTCACGAGGCGGGGCGGGAGACCCAGTACTTC. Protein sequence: CASHEAGRETQYF.

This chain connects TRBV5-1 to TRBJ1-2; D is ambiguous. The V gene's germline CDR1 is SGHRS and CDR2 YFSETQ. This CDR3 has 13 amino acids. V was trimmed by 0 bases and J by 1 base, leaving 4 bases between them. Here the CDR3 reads CASSLEDNYGYTF. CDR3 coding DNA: TGCGCCAGCAGCTTGGAGGATAACTATGGCTACACCTTC.

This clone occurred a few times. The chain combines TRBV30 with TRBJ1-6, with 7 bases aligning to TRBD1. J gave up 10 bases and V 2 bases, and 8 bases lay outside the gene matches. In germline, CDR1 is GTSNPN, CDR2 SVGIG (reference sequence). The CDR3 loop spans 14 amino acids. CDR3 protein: CAWSPPSGGSPLHF. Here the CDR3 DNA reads TGTGCCTGGAGTCCCCCGTCAGGGGGATCACCCCTCCACTTT.

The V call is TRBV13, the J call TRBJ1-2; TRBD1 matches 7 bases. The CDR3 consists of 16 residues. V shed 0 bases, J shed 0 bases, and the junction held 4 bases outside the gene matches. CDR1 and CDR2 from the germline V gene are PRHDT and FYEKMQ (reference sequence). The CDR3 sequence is CASSLGGTVANYGYTF. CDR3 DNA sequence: TGTGCCAGCAGCTTAGGAGGGACAGTTGCTAACTATGGCTACACCTTC. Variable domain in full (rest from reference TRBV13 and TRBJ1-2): AAGVIQSPRHLIKEKRETATLKCYPIPRHDTVYWYQQGPGQDPQFLISFYEKMQSDKGSIPDRFSAQQFSDYHSELNMSSLELGDSALYFCASSLGGTVANYGYTFGSGTRLTVV.

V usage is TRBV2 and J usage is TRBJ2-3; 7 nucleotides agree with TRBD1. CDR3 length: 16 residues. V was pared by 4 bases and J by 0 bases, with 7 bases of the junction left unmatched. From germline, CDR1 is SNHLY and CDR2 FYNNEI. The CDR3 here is CASSAGTARSTDTQYF. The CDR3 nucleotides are TGTGCCAGCAGTGCCGGGACAGCTCGCAGCACAGATACGCAGTATTTT.

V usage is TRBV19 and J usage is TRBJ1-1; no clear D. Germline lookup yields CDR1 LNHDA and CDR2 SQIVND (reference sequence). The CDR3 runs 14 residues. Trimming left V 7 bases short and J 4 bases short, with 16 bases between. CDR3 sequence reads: CASILVGSGTEAFF. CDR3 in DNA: TGTGCCAGTATATTAGTAGGGTCGGGCACTGAAGCTTTCTTT.

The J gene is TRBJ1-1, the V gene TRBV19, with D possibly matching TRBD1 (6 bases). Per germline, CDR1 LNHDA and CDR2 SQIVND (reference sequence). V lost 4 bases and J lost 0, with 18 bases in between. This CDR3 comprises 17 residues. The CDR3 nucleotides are TGTGCCAGTAGTAGCGAACAGGGTCGGCCCTTGAACACTGAAGCTTTCTTT. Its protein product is CASSSEQGRPLNTEAFF.

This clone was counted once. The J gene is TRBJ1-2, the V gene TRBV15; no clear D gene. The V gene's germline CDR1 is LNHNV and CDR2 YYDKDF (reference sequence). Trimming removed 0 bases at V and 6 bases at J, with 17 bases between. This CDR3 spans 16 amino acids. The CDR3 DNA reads TGTGCCACCAGCAGAGATCCGGTAGCCAGCGGGCATGGCTACACCTTC. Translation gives CATSRDPVASGHGYTF.

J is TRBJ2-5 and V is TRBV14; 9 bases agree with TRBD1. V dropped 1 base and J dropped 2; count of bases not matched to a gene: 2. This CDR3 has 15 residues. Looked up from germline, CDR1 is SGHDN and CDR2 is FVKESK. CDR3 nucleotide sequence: TGTGCCAGCAGCCAAGGGGACAGGGTACAAGAGACCCAGTACTTC. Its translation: CASSQGDRVQETQYF.

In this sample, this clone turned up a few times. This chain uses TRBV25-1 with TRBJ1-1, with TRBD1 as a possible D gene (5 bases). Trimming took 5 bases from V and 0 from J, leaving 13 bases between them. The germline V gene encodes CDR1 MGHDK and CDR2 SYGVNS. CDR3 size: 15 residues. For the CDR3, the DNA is TGTGCCAGCAGTTCAGGGTATGGGGTGAACACTGAAGCTTTCTTT. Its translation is CASSSGYGVNTEAFF.

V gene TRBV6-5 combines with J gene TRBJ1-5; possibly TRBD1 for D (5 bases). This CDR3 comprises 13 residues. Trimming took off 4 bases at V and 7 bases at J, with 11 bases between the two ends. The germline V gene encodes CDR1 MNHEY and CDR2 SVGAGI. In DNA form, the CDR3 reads TGTGCCAGCAGTTTTCAGGGTAGCCAGCCCCAGCATTTT. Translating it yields CASSFQGSQPQHF.

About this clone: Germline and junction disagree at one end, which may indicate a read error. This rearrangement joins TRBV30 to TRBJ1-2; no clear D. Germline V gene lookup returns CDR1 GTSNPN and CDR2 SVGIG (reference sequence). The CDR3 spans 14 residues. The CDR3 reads CARSVPFRQYGYTF. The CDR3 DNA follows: TGTGCCCGGAGTGTCCCTTTTCGCCAGTATGGCTACACCTTC.